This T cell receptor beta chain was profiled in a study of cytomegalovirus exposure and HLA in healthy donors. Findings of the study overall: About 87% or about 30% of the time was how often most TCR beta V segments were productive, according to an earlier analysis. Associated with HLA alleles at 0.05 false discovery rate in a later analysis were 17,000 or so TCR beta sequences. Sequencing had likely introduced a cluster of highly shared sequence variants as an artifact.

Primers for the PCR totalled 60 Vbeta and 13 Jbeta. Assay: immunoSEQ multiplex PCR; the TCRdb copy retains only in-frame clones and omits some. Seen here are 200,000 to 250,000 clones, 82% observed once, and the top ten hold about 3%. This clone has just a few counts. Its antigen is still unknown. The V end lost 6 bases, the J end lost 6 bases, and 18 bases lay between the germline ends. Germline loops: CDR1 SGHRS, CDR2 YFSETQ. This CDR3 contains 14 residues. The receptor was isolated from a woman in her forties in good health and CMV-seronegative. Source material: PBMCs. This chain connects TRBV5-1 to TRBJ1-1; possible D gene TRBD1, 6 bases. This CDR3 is CASTPFDRMAEAFF. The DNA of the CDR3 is TGCGCCAGCACCCCGTTTGACAGGATGGCTGAAGCTTTCTTT.